The rows below give T cell receptor beta chains drawn from one sample of a study of OX40 agonist ivuxolimab in advanced cancers. Profiling relied on immunoSEQ multiplex PCR, and the TCRdb table lists in-frame clones only, not all of them. The sample has 73,000 or so clones; 80% to 95% are singletons. The sequences come from CD4+ or CD8+ T cells sorted from blood, collected in a trial of the OX40 agonist ivuxolimab. The receptors shown here come from an adult with an advanced solid tumor such as melanoma, head and neck, liver or kidney cancer. The CDR3 runs from the conserved cysteine through the conserved F or W. The D gene is left open where the match is weak. Part of the rows lack a size; the others show once, few, many or a class for expanded clones.

>NA|TRBJ2-7|TRBV9|TRBD2
TGTGCCAGCAGCGTAACTAGCGGGCCATACGAGCAGTACTTC
CASSVTSGPYEQYF
>NA|TRBJ1-1|TRBV30|NA
TGTGCCTGGAGTGTACGTGGCAGGAACACTGAAGCTTTCTTT
CAWSVRGRNTEAFF
>NA|TRBJ2-5|TRBV27|TRBD2
TGTGCCAGCAGTTTACGGACTAGCGGGGTGATGGGGACCCAGTACTTC
CASSLRTSGVMGTQYF
>NA|TRBJ2-3|TRBV7-9|NA
TGTGCCAGCAGCCCGGGGCGGGTGGTGGCAGATACGCAGTATTTT
CASSPGRVVADTQYF
>NA|TRBJ1-1|TRBV19|NA
TGTGCCAGTAGTATTGGACTGATGAACACTGAAGCTTTCTTT
CASSIGLMNTEAFF
>NA|TRBJ2-7|TRBV7-8|NA
TGTGCCAGCAAACAAGGGATGCTCGGGGGTTTCATTGACGAGCAGTACTTC
CASKQGMLGGFIDEQYF
>NA|TRBJ2-2|TRBV6-5|NA
TGTGCCAGCAGTTACTCGACCAAAAACACCGGGGAGCTGTTTTTT
CASSYSTKNTGELFF
>NA|TRBJ2-6|TRBV11-2|NA
TGTGCCAGCAGCCCCTCGCCCGGAGCAGGGGCCAACGTCCTGACTTTC
CASSPSPGAGANVLTF
>NA|TRBJ1-2|TRBV10-3|TRBD1
TGTGCCATCAGTGAGGCAGGGGGGGGGAGCCCTAACTATGGCTACACCTTC
CAISEAGGGSPNYGYTF
>once|TRBJ2-1|TRBV9|TRBD1
TGTGCCAGCAGCCCAGACAGGGTTTACAATGAGCAGTTCTTC
CASSPDRVYNEQFF
>NA|TRBJ1-5|TRBV6-5|NA
TGTGCCAGCAGTTACGACGGGAATCAGCCCCAGCATTTT
CASSYDGNQPQHF
>NA|TRBJ2-7|TRBV7-8|NA
TGTGCCAGCAGCTTAGGTTCTACGTCGGGCGAGCAGTACTTC
CASSLGSTSGEQYF
>NA|TRBJ2-5|TRBV7-2|NA
TGTGCCAGCAGCCCCCCTCCCAACCAAGAGACCCAGTACTTC
CASSPPPNQETQYF
>NA|TRBJ2-1|TRBV9|TRBD1
TGTGCCAGCAGCGTAACAGGGGGCTCCTACAATGAGCAGTTCTTC
CASSVTGGSYNEQFF
>NA|TRBJ1-3|TRBV18|NA
TGTGCCAGCTCAGCGGGGCAGGGGAAGTCTGGAAACACCATATATTTT
CASSAGQGKSGNTIYF
>NA|TRBJ2-7|TRBV6-5|TRBD1
TGTGCCAGCAGCCCCGGGACAGGGGGTTTCTACGAGCAGTACTTC
CASSPGTGGFYEQYF
>NA|TRBJ2-3|TRBV7-2|NA
TGTGCCAGCAGCTTGAGCACAGATACGCAGTATTTT
CASSLSTDTQYF
>NA|TRBJ2-7|TRBV19|TRBD2
TGTGCCAGTAGTGGAGGAGGTCTAGCGGGAGCCAGCTACGAGCAGTACTTC
CASSGGGLAGASYEQYF
>NA|TRBJ2-7|TRBV6-5|TRBD1
TGTGCCAGCAGACCCGGGACAGGGGGCTCCTACGAGCAGTACTTC
CASRPGTGGSYEQYF
>NA|TRBJ2-7|TRBV6-6|NA
TGTGCCAGCAGCCCGACTGGCACCTACGAGCAGTACTTC
CASSPTGTYEQYF
>NA|TRBJ1-1|TRBV4-1|TRBD1
TGCGCCAGCAGCCCCGGGACAGCGGGCACTGAAGCTTTCTTT
CASSPGTAGTEAFF
>NA|TRBJ2-2|TRBV5-1|TRBD2
TGCGCCAGCAGCTTAACTAGCGGGAGGCCCGGGGAGCTGTTTTTT
CASSLTSGRPGELFF
>NA|TRBJ2-3|TRBV10-3|NA
TGTGCCATCAGGGGAGTAAGCACAGATACGCAGTATTTT
CAIRGVSTDTQYF
>few|TRBJ2-7|TRBV18|NA
TGTGCCAGCTCACCACGATTGAATGAGCAGTACTTC
CASSPRLNEQYF
>NA|TRBJ2-2|TRBV2|NA
TGTGCCAGCAGTGATGGGGGCTGGGACACCGGGGAGCTGTTTTTT
CASSDGGWDTGELFF
>once|TRBJ2-2|TRBV2|TRBD1
TGTGCCAGCAGTGAAGTTGGGACAGGGAACACCGGGGAGCTGTTTTTT
CASSEVGTGNTGELFF
>NA|TRBJ2-7|TRBV7-2|NA
TGTGCCAGCAGCTTCGCTACCTACGAGCAGTACTTC
CASSFATYEQYF
>NA|TRBJ2-1|TRBV11-3|NA
TGTGCCAGCAGCTTAGGTTGTTGCGTTCTGAGCAATGAGCAGTTCTTC
CASSLGCCVLSNEQFF
>NA|TRBJ1-2|TRBV19|TRBD1
TGTGCCAGTAGGGAACAGGGGTTTAACTATGGCTACACCTTC
CASREQGFNYGYTF
>NA|TRBJ2-7|TRBV27|TRBD2
TGTGCCAGCAGTTTAGGCCCCGGGGGAGGGCCCTACGAGCAGTACTTC
CASSLGPGGGPYEQYF
>once|TRBJ2-2|TRBV28|NA
TGTGCCAGCAGTTTAGGGGGCGGATGGAACACCGGGGAGCTGTTTTTT
CASSLGGGWNTGELFF
>NA|TRBJ2-7|TRBV18|TRBD1
TGTGCCAGCTCAGATGGAACAGGGGTATCCTACGAGCAGTACTTC
CASSDGTGVSYEQYF
>NA|TRBJ1-2|TRBV2|TRBD1
TGTGCCAGCAGTGCCGGGACAGCTCTACAGTATCCCACCTTC
CASSAGTALQYPTF
>NA|TRBJ2-3|TRBV19|NA
TGTGCCAGTAGTGCCTCCCCCGGGGCAGGGTATAGCACAGATACGCAGTATTTT
CASSASPGAGYSTDTQYF
>NA|TRBJ1-1|TRBV6-5|NA
TGTGCCAGCAGTTACTCAAGGGGTGTCGGCACTGAAGCTTTCTTT
CASSYSRGVGTEAFF
>NA|TRBJ1-1|TRBV27|TRBD1
TGTGCCAGCAGTCTCCTTCGGACAGGGGGCACTGAAGCTTTCTTT
CASSLLRTGGTEAFF
>NA|TRBJ2-4|TRBV11-3|NA
TGTGCCAGCAGCCCAACGGGACTCCAAGCCAAAAACATTCAGTACTTC
CASSPTGLQAKNIQYF
>NA|TRBJ2-7|TRBV30|NA
TGTGCCTGGAGTCCAGGATACGAGCAGTACTTC
CAWSPGYEQYF
>NA|TRBJ2-4|TRBV7-2|TRBD1
TGTGCCAGCAGCTTATTGGGGACAGGGGGCCTCGACATTCAGTACTTC
CASSLLGTGGLDIQYF
>NA|TRBJ1-1|TRBV11-2|NA
TGTGCCAGCAGCTTAGCGGTGGGGCTGGCGACTGAAGCTTTCTTT
CASSLAVGLATEAFF
>NA|TRBJ2-7|TRBV27|TRBD2
TGTGCCAGCAGTCTCGGGACTAGTCGGGTAGGGGAGCAGTACTTC
CASSLGTSRVGEQYF
>once|TRBJ2-1|TRBV6-4|TRBD2
TGTGCCAGCAGTCCCACTATGGCGGGAGTTCACAATGAGCAGTTCTTC
CASSPTMAGVHNEQFF
>NA|TRBJ1-4|TRBV18|NA
TGTGCCAGCTCACCAGGGGTTGCAACTAATGAAAAACTGTTTTTT
CASSPGVATNEKLFF
>NA|TRBJ2-3|TRBV2|NA
TGTGCCAGCAGCCCTAGCTGGGTCACAGATACGCAGTATTTT
CASSPSWVTDTQYF
>NA|TRBJ1-2|TRBV4-3|NA
TGCGCCAGCAGCCAAGGTGTCTATGGCTACACCTTC
CASSQGVYGYTF
>NA|TRBJ1-3|TRBV4-1|TRBD1
TGCGCCAGCAGTCCGGGACAGGGACCCGGAAACACCATATATTTT
CASSPGQGPGNTIYF
>NA|TRBJ2-7|TRBV7-8|NA
TGTGCCAGCAGCCCTATAATAAGCTCCTACGAGCAGTACTTC
CASSPIISSYEQYF